This T cell receptor beta chain stems from a study of shared clonotypes between healthy human individuals. In the naive CD8 group, cells lacked CD45RO and were positively selected for CCR7, so terminally differentiated effector memory CD45RA+ cells were left out. Recent vaccinations or acute infections were absent in the healthy HIV-negative adult donors. Study observations and caveats: Naive subsets usually exceeded memory subsets in estimated richness.

On this clone: What it binds is not known.

Sequencing used immunoSEQ multiplex PCR; TCRdb keeps in-frame clones, though not all of them. Of hundreds of thousands of clones listed, approximately 96% are singletons. Germline CDR1 LNHNV, CDR2 YYDKDF (reference sequence). The CDR3 has 14 residues. Trimming removed 3 bases at V and 6 bases at J, with 15 bases between. This clonotype was obtained from a woman aged 30 to 39 in good health. The source material was naive CD8+ T cells sorted from blood. The V gene is TRBV15, the J gene TRBJ2-7; no clear D gene. The CDR3 region is CATSRTAAASEQYF. The CDR3, as DNA: TGTGCCACCAGCAGGACGGCGGCGGCTAGCGAGCAGTACTTC.